This TCR beta chain was sequenced for a study of blood T cell repertoires in COVID-19. Study context: There were acute and convalescent COVID-19 samples, and they came from the United States, Italy and Spain.

The participants were between about 18 and 90 years old and came from some 23 US areas. Donors were grouped by their self-reported clinical history. The recovered donors of Cohort 3 showed two negative PCRs, clearance, or symptom resolution. The CDR3 length is 13 residues. The J segment lost 0 bases and the V segment lost 6 bases, leaving 2 bases of the junction unmatched. The germline CDR1 and CDR2 sequences are SGHNT and YENEEA. The method was immunoSEQ multiplex PCR; TCRdb's version includes in-frame clones alone and lacks a portion of them. This sample has over 200,000 clones, with approximately 82% found just once.

The sample consisted of PBMCs or T cells enriched from blood (not recorded which). The rearrangement links TRBV11-3 to TRBJ2-7; 7 bases align to TRBD1. The clonotype was recovered from a man between 35 and 55 years old who had recovered from COVID-19. The CDR3, as DNA: TGTGCCAGCAGTCGGGACAGCTCCTACGAGCAGTACTTC. Translated: CASSRDSSYEQYF.